Reported below is one T cell receptor beta chain. Its antigen specificity is not known. There are no base qualities to consult, and no much larger clone falls within one base. This entry belongs to a study of OX40 agonist ivuxolimab in advanced cancers. For the study in its entirety: Ivuxolimab, which targeted the costimulatory receptor OX40 (CD134), was an agonistic, fully human IgG2 monoclonal antibody. Intravenous ivuxolimab was administered to patients every 2 weeks at six dose levels: 0.01, 0.1, 0.3, 1.5, 3 and 10 mg/kg. Of the roughly 50 dose-escalation patients, hepatocellular carcinoma was present in about 19, melanoma in some 15, renal cell carcinoma in 9 and head and neck cancer in 9. A male proportion of nearly 85% and a mean age of 60 years, ranging from about 23 to 79, were recorded for the dose-escalation cohort. Patients were allowed to have had prior anti-PD-1, anti-PD-L1 or anti-CTLA-4 therapy, and less than 45% of the dose-escalation patients had previously received checkpoint inhibitors. Partial responses occurred in three dose-escalation patients: two with cutaneous melanoma and one with hepatocellular carcinoma. Peripheral TCRbeta sequencing was intended to test whether TCR sequence diversity was altered and clonal T-cell expansion was caused by ivuxolimab. The paper reports the monotherapy dose-escalation portion (N ≈ 50 patients) of the phase I ivuxolimab trial. Paper-wide results and their limitations: Low levels of normalized T-cell clonal expansion were also shown by some nonresponding patients. Clonal expansion of both CD4+ and CD8+ blood T cells was observed from baseline to week 6 at doses 0.1 to 3.0 mg/kg. On average, CD8+ T cells showed more expanded clones than CD4+ T cells after ivuxolimab. Which antigens the clonally expanded peripheral T cells were specific for was not determined. In partial responders in the 0.1-3.0 mg/kg groups, normalized peripheral clonal expansion was found to be among the lowest, especially among CD8+ T cells.

Cut back by 5 bases and 8 bases, the V and J ends lie 10 bases apart. CDR1 and CDR2, per the germline V gene (reference sequence), are MNHNY and SVGAGI. The cysteine opens and the phenylalanine closes a CDR3 of 11 amino acids. The entry retains the CDR3 DNA only, 33 bases that are in frame from base 1. Genomic DNA was extracted from sorted cells for sequencing of the TCRbeta CDR3 region. TCRbeta CDR3 regions were sequenced using the immunoSEQ Assay. Entries here come from immuneACCESS through TCRdb and include only in-frame sequences with V and J called. Some clones fail to appear in such tables; in the studies checked, an unresolved V gene covers under half of the shortfall, and the cause of the remainder is unknown. The sample yields about 56,000 clones; roughly 82% were counted once. The ten largest account for roughly 3.7% of the sample. Patients with a history of autoimmune disease or receiving systemic immunosuppression were excluded from the trial. Peripheral blood for TCR sequencing was collected from all dose cohorts at baseline, on cycle 4 day 1, and on cycle 7 day 1. The samples were drawn from a first-in-human, open-label, multicenter phase I dose-escalation trial of ivuxolimab. Adults with locally advanced or metastatic melanoma, renal cell, hepatocellular, or head and neck squamous cell carcinoma were enrolled in the trial. Before TCR sequencing, CD4+ T cells and CD8+ T cells were sorted from peripheral blood as separate populations.

This chain is built from TRBV6-6 and TRBJ2-7; a confident D gene designation cannot be given. The clonotype was recovered from an adult with an advanced solid tumor such as melanoma, head and neck, liver or kidney cancer. Sequencing was performed on CD4+ or CD8+ T cells sorted from blood, taken in a trial of the OX40 agonist ivuxolimab. The CDR3 loop reads CASSELQKQYF. The nucleotide sequence reads TGTGCCAGCAGTGAACTCCAGAAGCAGTACTTC.